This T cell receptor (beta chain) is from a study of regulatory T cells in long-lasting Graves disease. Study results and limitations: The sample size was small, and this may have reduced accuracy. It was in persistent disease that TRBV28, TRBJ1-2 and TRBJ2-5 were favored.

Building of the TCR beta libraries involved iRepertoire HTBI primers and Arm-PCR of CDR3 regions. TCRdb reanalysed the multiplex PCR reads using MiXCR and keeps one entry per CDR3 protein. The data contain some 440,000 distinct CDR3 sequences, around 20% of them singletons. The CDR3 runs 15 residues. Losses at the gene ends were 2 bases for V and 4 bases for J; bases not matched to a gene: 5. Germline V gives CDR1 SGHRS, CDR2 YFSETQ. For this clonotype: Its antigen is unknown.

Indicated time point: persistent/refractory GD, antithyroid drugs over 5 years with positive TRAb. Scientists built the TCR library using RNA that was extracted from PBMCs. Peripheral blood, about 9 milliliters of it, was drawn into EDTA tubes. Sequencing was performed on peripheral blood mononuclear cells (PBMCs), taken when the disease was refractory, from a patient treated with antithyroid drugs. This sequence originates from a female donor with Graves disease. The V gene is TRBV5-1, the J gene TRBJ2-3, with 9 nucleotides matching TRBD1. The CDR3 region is CASSFYRGQADTQYF. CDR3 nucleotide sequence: TGCGCCAGCAGCTTCTACAGGGGGCAGGCAGATACGCAGTATTTT.